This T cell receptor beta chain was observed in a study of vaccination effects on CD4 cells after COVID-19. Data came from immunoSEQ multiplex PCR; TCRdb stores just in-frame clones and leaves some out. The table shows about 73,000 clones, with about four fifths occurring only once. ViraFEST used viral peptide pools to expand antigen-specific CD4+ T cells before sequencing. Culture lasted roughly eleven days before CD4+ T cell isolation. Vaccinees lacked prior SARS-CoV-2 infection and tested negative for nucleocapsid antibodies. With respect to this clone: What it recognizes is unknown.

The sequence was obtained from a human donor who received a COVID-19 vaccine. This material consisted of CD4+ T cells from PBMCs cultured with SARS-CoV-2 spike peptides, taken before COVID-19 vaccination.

The CDR3 region has the DNA TGCGCCAGCAGCCCCGGTGGGGCAGGGGGGCAAGAGACCCAGTACTTC. Its translation is CASSPGGAGGQETQYF. The V and J genes are TRBV5-1 and TRBJ2-5, with D possibly being TRBD1 (7 bases). V gave up 4 bases and J gave up 2 bases, with 18 bases separating them. CDR3 length: 16 residues. Germline values: CDR1 SGHRS, CDR2 YFSETQ.